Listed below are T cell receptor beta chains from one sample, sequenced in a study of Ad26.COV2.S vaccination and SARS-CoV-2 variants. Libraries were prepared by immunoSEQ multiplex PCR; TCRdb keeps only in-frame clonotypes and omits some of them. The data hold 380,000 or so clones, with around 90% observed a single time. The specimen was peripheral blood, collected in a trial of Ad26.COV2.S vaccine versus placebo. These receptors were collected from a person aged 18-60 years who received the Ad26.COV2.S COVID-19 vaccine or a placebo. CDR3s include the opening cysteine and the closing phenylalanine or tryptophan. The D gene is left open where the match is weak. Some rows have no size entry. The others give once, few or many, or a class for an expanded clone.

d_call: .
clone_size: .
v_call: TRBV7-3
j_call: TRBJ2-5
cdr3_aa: CASSPIGSGETQYF
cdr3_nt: TGTGCCAGCAGCCCAATAGGGAGTGGGGAGACCCAGTACTTC

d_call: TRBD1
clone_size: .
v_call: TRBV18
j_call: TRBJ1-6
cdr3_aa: CASSPSNPGQGLNF
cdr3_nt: TGTGCCAGCTCACCAAGCAACCCGGGACAGGGCTTGAACTTT

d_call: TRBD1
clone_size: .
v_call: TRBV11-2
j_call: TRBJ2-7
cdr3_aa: CASSLGTGGKSSYEQYF
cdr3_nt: TGTGCCAGCAGCTTAGGGACAGGGGGGAAGAGCTCCTACGAGCAGTACTTC

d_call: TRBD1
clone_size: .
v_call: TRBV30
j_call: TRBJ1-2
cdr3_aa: CAFEGALGYTF
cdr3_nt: TGTGCCTTTGAGGGGGCGCTTGGCTACACCTTC

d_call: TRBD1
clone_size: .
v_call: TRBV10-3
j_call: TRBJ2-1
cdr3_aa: CAISETGGGEQFF
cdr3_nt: TGTGCCATCAGTGAGACAGGGGGCGGTGAGCAGTTCTTC

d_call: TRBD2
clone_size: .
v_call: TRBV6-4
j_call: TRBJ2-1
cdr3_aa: CASSGDGGGRGEQFF
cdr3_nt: TGTGCCAGCAGCGGCGACGGGGGGGGCCGGGGTGAGCAGTTCTTC

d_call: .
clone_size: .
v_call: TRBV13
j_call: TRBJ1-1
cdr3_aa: CASSLGPGTEAFF
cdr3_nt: TGTGCCAGCAGCTTAGGTCCAGGAACTGAAGCTTTCTTT

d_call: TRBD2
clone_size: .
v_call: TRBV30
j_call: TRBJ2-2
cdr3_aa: CAWDKGTRDTGELFF
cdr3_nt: TGTGCCTGGGACAAAGGGACTAGAGACACCGGGGAGCTGTTTTTT

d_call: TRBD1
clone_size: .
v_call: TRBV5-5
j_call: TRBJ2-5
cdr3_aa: CASSNTGVGETQYF
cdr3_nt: TGTGCCAGCAGCAACACAGGGGTGGGAGAGACCCAGTACTTC

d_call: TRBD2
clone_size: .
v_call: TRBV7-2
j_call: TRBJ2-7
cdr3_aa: CASSLASGRRVYEQYF
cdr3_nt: TGTGCCAGCAGCTTAGCTAGCGGGAGAAGGGTCTACGAGCAGTACTTC

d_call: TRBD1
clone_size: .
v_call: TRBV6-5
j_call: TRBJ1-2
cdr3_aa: CGTGGTDYGYTF
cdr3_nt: TGTGGTACAGGGGGCACGGACTATGGCTACACCTTC

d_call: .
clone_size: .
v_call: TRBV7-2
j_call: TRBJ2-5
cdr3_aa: CASSLIRGQETQYF
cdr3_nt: TGTGCCAGCAGCTTAATACGGGGGCAAGAGACCCAGTACTTC

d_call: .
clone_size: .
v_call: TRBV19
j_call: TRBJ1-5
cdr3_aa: CASNLLAGGNQPQHF
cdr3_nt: TGTGCCAGTAACCTCCTGGCCGGGGGCAATCAGCCCCAGCATTTT

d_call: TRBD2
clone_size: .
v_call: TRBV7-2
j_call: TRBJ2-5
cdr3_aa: CASSLPSGVGETQYF
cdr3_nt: TGTGCCAGCAGCCTCCCTAGCGGGGTCGGAGAGACCCAGTACTTC

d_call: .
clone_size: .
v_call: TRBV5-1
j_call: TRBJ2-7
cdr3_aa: CASSLEGTPIVGQYF
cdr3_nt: TGCGCCAGCAGCTTGGAGGGAACACCAATTGTAGGGCAGTACTTC

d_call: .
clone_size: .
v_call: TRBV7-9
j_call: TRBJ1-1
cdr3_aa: CASSTPLTVNTEAFF
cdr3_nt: TGTGCCAGCAGCACTCCCCTAACAGTGAACACTGAAGCTTTCTTT

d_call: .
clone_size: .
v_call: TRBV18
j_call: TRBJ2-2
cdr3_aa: CASSPTALTGELFF
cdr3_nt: TGTGCCAGCTCACCTACCGCGTTGACCGGGGAGCTGTTTTTT

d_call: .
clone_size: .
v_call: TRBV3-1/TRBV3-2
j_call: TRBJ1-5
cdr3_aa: CASSQGTGSNQPQHF
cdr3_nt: TGTGCCAGCAGCCAAGGGACGGGGAGCAATCAGCCCCAGCATTTT

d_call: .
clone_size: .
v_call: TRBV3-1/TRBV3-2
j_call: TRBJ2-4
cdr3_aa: CASSQKGVAKNIQYF
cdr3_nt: TGTGCCAGCAGCCAAAAGGGGGTAGCCAAAAACATTCAGTACTTC

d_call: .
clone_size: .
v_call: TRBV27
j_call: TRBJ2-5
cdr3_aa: CASRGAGLETQYF
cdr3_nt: TGTGCCAGCAGGGGGGCAGGGTTAGAGACCCAGTACTTC

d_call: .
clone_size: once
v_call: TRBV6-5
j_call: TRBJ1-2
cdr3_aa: CASSPGTVNYGYTF
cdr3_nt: TGTGCCAGCAGTCCGGGAACAGTTAACTATGGCTACACCTTC

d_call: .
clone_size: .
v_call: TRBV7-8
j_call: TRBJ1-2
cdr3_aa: CASSTGPEYGYTF
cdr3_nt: TGTGCCAGCAGCACGGGGCCCGAGTATGGCTACACCTTC

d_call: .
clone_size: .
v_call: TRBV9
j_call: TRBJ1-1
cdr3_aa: CASSVLGITEAFF
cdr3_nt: TGTGCCAGCAGCGTATTGGGAATCACTGAAGCTTTCTTT

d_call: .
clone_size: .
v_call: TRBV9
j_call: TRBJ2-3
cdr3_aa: CASSVAPNNLADTQYF
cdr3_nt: TGTGCCAGCAGCGTAGCTCCAAACAACTTGGCAGATACGCAGTATTTT

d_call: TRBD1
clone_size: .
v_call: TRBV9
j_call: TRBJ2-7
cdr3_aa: CASSVGDRENEQYF
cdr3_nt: TGTGCCAGCAGCGTAGGGGACAGGGAGAACGAGCAGTACTTC

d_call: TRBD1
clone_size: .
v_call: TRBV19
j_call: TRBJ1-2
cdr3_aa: CASSSRDRAIYGYTF
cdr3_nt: TGTGCCAGTAGTTCAAGGGACAGGGCTATCTATGGCTACACCTTC

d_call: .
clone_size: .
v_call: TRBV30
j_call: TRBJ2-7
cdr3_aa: CAFGRSSYEQYF
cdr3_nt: TGTGCCTTCGGGCGGAGCTCCTACGAGCAGTACTTC

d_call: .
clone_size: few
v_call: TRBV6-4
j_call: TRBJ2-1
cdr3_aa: CASSEQGSGFTNEQFF
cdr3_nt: TGTGCCAGCAGTGAGCAGGGATCGGGGTTCACAAATGAGCAGTTCTTC

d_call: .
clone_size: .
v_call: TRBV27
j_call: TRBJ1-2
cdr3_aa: CASSLVWGAGDYGYTF
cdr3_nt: TGTGCCAGCAGTTTAGTATGGGGGGCCGGGGACTATGGCTACACCTTC